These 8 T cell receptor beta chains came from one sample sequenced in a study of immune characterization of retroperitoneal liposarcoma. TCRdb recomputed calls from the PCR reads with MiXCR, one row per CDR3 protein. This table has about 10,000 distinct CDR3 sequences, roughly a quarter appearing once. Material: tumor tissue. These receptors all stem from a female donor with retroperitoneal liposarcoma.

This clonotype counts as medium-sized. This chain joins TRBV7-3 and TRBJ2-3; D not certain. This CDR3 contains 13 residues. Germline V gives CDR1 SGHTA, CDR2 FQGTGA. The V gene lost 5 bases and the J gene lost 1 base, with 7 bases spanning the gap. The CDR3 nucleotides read TGTGCCAGCAGCCCGACTCGCACAGATACGCAGTATTTT. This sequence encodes CASSPTRTDTQYF.

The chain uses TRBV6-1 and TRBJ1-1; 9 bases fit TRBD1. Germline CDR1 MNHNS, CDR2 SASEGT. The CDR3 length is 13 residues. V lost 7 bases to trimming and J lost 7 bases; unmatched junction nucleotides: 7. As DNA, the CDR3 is TGTGCCAGCAATAAACAGGGGGCAAGTGAAGCTTTCTTT. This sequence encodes CASNKQGASEAFF.

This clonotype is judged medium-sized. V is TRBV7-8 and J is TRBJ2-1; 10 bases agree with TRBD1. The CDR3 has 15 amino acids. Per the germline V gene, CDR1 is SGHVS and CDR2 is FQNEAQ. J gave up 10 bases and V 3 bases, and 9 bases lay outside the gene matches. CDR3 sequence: CASSFRQGANYEQFF. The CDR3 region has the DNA TGTGCCAGCAGCTTCCGACAGGGGGCGAACTACGAGCAGTTCTTC.

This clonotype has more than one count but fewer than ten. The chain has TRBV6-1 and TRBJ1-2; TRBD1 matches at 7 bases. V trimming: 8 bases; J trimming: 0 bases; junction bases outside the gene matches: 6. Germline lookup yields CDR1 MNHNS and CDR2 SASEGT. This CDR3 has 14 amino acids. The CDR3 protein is CASCSGTANYGYTF. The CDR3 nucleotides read TGTGCCAGCTGTTCCGGGACAGCTAACTATGGCTACACCTTC.

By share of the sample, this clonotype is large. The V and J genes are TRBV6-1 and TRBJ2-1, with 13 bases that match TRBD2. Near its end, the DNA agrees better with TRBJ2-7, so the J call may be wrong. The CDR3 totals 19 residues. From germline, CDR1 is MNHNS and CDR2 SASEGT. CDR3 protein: CASSDPGLAGTYSYNEQYF. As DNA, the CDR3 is TGTGCCAGCAGTGACCCGGGACTAGCGGGGACTTACTCCTACAATGAGCAGTACTTC.

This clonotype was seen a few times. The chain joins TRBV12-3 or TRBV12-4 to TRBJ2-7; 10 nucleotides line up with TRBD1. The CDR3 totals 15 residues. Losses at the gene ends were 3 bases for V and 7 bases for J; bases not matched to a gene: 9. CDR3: CASSLTGGTYNEQYF. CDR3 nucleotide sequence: TGTGCCAGCAGTTTGACAGGGGGCACCTACAATGAGCAGTACTTC.

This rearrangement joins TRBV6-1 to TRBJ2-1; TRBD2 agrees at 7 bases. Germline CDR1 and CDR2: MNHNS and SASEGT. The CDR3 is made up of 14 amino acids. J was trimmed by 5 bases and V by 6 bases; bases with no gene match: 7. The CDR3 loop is CASSPQRGHNEQFF. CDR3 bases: TGTGCCAGCAGCCCTCAGCGGGGACACAATGAGCAGTTCTTC.

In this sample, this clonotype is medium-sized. In DNA form, the CDR3 reads TGTGCCAGCAGCCCTTGGCCTCGGGGGGGGCTCGAGCAGTTCTTC. It is translated as CASSPWPRGGLEQFF. The V call is TRBV7-2, the J call TRBJ2-1, with TRBD2 matching 8 bases. V was pared by 5 bases and J by 10 bases, with 13 bases of the junction left unmatched. Germline V lookup: CDR1 SGHTA, CDR2 FQGNSA. The CDR3 contains 15 residues.